Sequencing of this T cell receptor (beta chain) was carried out in a study of PD-L1 blockade in urothelial cancer. Study summary: The researchers analyzed blood 3 weeks (second dose) and 6 weeks after treatment start.

The sample's time point: pretreatment peripheral blood. Pretreatment sampling and on-treatment sampling together yielded between 1 and 8 samples for each patient. Clones were read by immunoSEQ multiplex PCR, and TCRdb kept only the in-frame ones, dropping some. Here the sample spans tens of thousands of clones, around four fifths being singletons. The sequencing here drew on PBMCs, taken around atezolizumab (anti-PD-L1) treatment. The receptor was isolated from a man aged 35-49 years with urothelial cancer.

The CDR3 protein is CASSRPPQQGDEQYF. The CDR3 region has the DNA TGTGCCAGCAGCCGCCCACCTCAACAGGGGGACGAGCAGTACTTC. The chain joins TRBV5-4 to TRBJ2-7, with TRBD1 identical over 8 bases. The CDR3 is 15 amino acids. Germline V gene sequence: CDR1 SGHNT, CDR2 YYREEE (reference sequence). V was pared by 4 bases and J by 5 bases, with 11 bases of the junction left unmatched.